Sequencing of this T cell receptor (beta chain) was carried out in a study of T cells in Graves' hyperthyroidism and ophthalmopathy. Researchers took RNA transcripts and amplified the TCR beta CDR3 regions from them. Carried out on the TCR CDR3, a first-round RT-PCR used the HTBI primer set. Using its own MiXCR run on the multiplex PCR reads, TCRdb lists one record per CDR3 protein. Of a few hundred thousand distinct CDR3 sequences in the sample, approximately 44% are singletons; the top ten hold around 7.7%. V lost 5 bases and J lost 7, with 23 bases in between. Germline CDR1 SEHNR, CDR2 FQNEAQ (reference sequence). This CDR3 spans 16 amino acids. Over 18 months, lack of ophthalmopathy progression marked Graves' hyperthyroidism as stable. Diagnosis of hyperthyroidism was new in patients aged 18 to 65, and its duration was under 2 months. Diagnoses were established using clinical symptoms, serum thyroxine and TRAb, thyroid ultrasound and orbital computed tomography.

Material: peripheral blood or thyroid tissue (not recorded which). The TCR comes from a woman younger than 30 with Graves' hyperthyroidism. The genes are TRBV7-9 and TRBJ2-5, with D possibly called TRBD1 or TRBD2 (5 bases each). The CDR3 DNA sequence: TGTGCCAGCAGCCGACGGGGAACTGGGGACGGTGCGACCCAGTACTTC. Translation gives CASSRRGTGDGATQYF.